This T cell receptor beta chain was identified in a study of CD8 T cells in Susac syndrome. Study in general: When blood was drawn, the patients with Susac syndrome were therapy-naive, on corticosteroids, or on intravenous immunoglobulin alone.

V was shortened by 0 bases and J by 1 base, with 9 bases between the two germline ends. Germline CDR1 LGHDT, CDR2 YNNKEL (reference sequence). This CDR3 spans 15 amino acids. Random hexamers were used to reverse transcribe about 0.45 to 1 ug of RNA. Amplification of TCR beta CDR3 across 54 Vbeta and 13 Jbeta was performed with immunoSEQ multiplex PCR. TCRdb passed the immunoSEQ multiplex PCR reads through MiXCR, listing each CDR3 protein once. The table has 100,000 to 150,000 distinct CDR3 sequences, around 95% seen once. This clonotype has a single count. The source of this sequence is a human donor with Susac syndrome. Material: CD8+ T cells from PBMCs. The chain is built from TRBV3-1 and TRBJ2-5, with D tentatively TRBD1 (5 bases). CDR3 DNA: TGTGCCAGCAGCCAAGAGGGGCGGATCCAAGAGACCCAGTACTTC. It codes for CASSQEGRIQETQYF.